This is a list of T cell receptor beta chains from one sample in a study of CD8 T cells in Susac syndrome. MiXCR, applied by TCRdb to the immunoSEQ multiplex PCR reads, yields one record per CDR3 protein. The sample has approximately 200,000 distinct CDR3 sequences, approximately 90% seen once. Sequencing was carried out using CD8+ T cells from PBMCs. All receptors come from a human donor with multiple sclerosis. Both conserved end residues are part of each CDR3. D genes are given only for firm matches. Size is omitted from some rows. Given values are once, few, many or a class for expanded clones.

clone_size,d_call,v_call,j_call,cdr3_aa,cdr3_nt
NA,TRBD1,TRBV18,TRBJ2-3,CASSTRDRDYSTDTQYF,TGTGCCAGCTCAACTCGGGACAGGGACTATAGCACAGATACGCAGTATTTT
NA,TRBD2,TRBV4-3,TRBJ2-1,CASSQSGTSSYNEQFF,TGCGCCAGCAGCCAATCGGGGACTAGCTCCTACAATGAGCAGTTCTTC
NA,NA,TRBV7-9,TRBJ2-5,CASSLSLEETQYF,TGTGCCAGCAGCTTAAGTCTAGAGGAGACCCAGTACTTC
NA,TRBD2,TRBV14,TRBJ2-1,CASSQDELAGVNEQFF,TGTGCCAGCAGCCAAGATGAACTAGCGGGGGTTAATGAGCAGTTCTTC
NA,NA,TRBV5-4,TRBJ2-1,CASSLRPPNEQFF,TGTGCCAGCAGCTTGCGGCCGCCCAATGAGCAGTTCTTC
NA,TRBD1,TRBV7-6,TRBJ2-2,CASSRQGLLGTGELFF,TGTGCCAGCAGCCGACAGGGGCTCCTTGGGACCGGGGAGCTGTTTTTT
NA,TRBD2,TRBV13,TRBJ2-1,CASSLATSGSRDEQFF,TGTGCCAGCAGCTTAGCGACTAGCGGGAGTAGGGATGAGCAGTTCTTC
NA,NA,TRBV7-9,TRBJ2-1,CASSPDGTENYNEQFF,TGTGCCAGCAGCCCGGACGGGACGGAGAACTACAATGAGCAGTTCTTC
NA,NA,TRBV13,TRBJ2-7,CASSLTQYEQYF,TGTGCCAGCAGCTTAACCCAGTACGAGCAGTACTTC
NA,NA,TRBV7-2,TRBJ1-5,CASSLATDSNQPQHF,TGTGCCAGCAGCTTAGCTACGGATAGCAATCAGCCCCAGCATTTT
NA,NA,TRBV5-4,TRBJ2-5,CASRTSGHQETQYF,TGTGCCAGCAGGACCAGCGGGCATCAAGAGACCCAGTACTTC
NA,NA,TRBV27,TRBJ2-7,CASSILAGRYEQYF,TGTGCCAGCAGTATCTTGGCAGGGCGGTACGAGCAGTACTTC
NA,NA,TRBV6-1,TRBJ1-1,CASSPSERYLNTEAFF,TGTGCCAGCAGTCCTTCAGAGAGGTACCTGAACACTGAAGCTTTCTTT
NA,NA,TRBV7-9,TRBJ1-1,CASSYIMNTEAFF,TGTGCCAGCAGCTACATCATGAACACTGAAGCTTTCTTT
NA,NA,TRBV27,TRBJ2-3,CASQEGRSDTDTQYF,TGTGCCAGCCAAGAGGGTAGGTCGGACACAGATACGCAGTATTTT
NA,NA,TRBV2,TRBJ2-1,CASSEGRGHEQFF,TGTGCCAGCAGTGAAGGACGCGGACATGAGCAGTTCTTC
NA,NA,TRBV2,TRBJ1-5,CASSEWINQPQHF,TGTGCCAGCAGTGAGTGGATTAATCAGCCCCAGCATTTT
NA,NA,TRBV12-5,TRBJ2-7,CASGLYGPEQYF,TGTGCTAGTGGTTTGTATGGGCCCGAGCAGTACTTC
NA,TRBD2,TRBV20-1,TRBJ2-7,CSALGTSGGYYEQYF,TGCAGTGCTCTCGGGACTAGCGGGGGATATTACGAGCAGTACTTC
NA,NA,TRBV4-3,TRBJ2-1,CASSQILYNEQFF,TGCGCCAGCAGCCAAATACTCTACAATGAGCAGTTCTTC
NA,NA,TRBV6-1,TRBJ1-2,CASSRPPGLPANYGYTF,TGTGCCAGCAGCAGGCCTCCGGGACTCCCCGCTAACTATGGCTACACCTTC
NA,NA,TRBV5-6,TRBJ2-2,CASTPGHMGGELFF,TGTGCCAGTACCCCGGGACACATGGGCGGGGAGCTGTTTTTT
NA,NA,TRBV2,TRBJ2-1,CASRTAREAYNEQFF,TGTGCCAGCAGGACCGCCCGTGAGGCTTACAATGAGCAGTTCTTC
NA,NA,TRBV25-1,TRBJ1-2,CASSSEWGYTF,TGTGCCAGCAGTAGCGAGTGGGGCTACACCTTC
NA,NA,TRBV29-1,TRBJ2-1,CSVEAGRLDEQFF,TGCAGCGTTGAAGCGGGACGCTTGGATGAGCAGTTCTTC
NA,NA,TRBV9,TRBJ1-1,CASSLGGGHTNTEAFF,TGTGCCAGCAGCCTTGGGGGGGGGCACACGAACACTGAAGCTTTCTTT
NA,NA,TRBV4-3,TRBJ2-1,CASSQVRGHDEQFF,TGCGCCAGCAGCCAAGTCCGGGGGCATGATGAGCAGTTCTTC
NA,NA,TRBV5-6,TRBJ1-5,CASSLLGNQPQHF,TGTGCCAGCAGCTTGTTGGGAAATCAGCCCCAGCATTTT
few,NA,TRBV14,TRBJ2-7,CASSQGAPAGRYEQYF,TGTGCCAGCAGCCAAGGTGCGCCGGCAGGGCGATACGAGCAGTACTTC
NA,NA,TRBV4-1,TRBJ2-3,CASSQESTADTQYF,TGCGCCAGCAGCCAAGAAAGTACCGCAGATACGCAGTATTTT
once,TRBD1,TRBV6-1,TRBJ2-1,CASRRTGALDEQFF,TGTGCCAGCAGGAGGACAGGGGCTCTCGATGAGCAGTTCTTC
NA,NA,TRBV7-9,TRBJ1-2,CASSSPQQGDGYTF,TGTGCCAGCAGCTCCCCCCAACAGGGAGATGGCTACACCTTC
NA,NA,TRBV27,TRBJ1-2,CASSPRGNGYTF,TGTGCCAGCAGTCCAAGGGGGAATGGCTACACCTTC
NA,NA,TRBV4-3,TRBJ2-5,CASSGGRQETQYF,TGCGCCAGCAGCGGTGGACGGCAAGAGACCCAGTACTTC
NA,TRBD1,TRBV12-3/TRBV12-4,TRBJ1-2,CASSYRQGRGYGYTF,TGTGCCAGCAGTTACCGACAGGGAAGGGGCTATGGCTACACCTTC
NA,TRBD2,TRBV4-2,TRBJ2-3,CASSQEAHSGTSTDTQYF,TGTGCCAGCAGCCAAGAAGCCCATAGCGGGACTAGCACAGATACGCAGTATTTT
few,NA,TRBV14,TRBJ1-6,CASSQGQGYSPLHF,TGTGCCAGCAGCCAAGGACAAGGTTATTCACCCCTCCACTTT
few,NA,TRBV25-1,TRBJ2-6,CASSEASGANVLTF,TGTGCCAGCAGTGAAGCCTCTGGGGCCAACGTCCTGACTTTC
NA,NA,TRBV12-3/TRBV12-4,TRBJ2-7,CASSLDGPSGKQYF,TGTGCCAGCAGTTTAGACGGCCCCTCTGGCAAGCAGTACTTC
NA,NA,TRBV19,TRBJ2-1,CASSIDSQRSSYNEQFF,TGTGCCAGTAGTATCGACTCGCAGCGAAGCTCCTACAATGAGCAGTTCTTC
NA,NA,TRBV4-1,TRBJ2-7,CASSQLFGSGSSYEQYF,TGCGCCAGCAGCCAGCTCTTTGGGAGCGGGTCCTCCTACGAGCAGTACTTC
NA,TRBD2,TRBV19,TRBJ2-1,CASSSPRLAGKDEQFF,TGTGCCAGTAGTTCACCCCGACTAGCGGGAAAGGATGAGCAGTTCTTC
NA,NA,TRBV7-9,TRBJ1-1,CASSLGGVVNTEAFF,TGTGCCAGCAGCTTAGGGGGGGTAGTTAACACTGAAGCTTTCTTT
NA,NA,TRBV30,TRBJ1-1,CAWSVSDEAFF,TGTGCCTGGTCGGTCAGCGATGAAGCTTTCTTT
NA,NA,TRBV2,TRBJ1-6,CASSDRDSPRWNSPLHF,TGTGCCAGCAGTGACAGGGATTCCCCGAGGTGGAATTCACCCCTCCACTTT
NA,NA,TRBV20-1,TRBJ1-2,CSAPEDYGYTF,TGCAGTGCTCCGGAAGACTATGGCTACACCTTC
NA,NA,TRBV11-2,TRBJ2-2,CASSLARNTGELFF,TGTGCCAGCAGCTTAGCCAGGAACACCGGGGAGCTGTTTTTT
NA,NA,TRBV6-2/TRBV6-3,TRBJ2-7,CASSYDPSYYEQYF,TGTGCCAGCAGTTACGACCCCAGTTATTACGAGCAGTACTTC
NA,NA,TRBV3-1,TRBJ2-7,CAVGQPHEQYF,TGTGCGGTGGGGCAGCCCCACGAGCAGTACTTC
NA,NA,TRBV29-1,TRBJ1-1,CSALSNSNEAFF,TGCAGCGCGCTTAGTAATTCTAATGAAGCTTTCTTT
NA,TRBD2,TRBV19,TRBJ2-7,CASSPGGLQQYF,TGTGCCAGTAGTCCGGGAGGGTTGCAGCAGTACTTC
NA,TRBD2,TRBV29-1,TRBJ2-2,CSVEATSGITGELLF,TGCAGCGTTGAGGCGACTAGCGGGATCACCGGGGAGCTGCTTTTT
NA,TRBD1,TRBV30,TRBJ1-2,CAWSGQANYGYTF,TGTGCCTGGAGCGGACAGGCCAACTATGGCTACACCTTC